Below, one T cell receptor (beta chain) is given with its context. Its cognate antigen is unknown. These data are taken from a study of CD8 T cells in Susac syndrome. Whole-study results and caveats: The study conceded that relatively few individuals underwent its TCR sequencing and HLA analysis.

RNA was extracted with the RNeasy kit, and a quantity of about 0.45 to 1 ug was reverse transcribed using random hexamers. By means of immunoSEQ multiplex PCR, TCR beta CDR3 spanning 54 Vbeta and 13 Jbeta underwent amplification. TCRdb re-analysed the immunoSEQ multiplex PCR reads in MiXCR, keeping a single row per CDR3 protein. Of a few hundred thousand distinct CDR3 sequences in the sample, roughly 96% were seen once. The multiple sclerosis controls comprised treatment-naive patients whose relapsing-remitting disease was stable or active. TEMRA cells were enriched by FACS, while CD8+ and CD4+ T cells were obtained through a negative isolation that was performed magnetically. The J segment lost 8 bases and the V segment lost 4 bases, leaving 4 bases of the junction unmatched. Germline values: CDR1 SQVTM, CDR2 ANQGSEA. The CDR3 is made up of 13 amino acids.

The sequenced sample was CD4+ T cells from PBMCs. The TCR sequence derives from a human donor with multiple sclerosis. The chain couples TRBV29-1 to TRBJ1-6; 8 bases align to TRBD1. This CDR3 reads CSVGQGLDSPLHF. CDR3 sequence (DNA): TGCAGCGTTGGACAGGGGTTGGATTCACCCCTCCACTTT. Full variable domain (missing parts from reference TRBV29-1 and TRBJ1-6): SAVISQKPSRDICQRGTSLTIQCQVDSQVTMMFWYRQQPGQSLTLIATANQGSEATYESGFVIDKFPISRPNLTFSTLTVSNMSPEDSSIYLCSVGQGLDSPLHFGNGTRLTVT.